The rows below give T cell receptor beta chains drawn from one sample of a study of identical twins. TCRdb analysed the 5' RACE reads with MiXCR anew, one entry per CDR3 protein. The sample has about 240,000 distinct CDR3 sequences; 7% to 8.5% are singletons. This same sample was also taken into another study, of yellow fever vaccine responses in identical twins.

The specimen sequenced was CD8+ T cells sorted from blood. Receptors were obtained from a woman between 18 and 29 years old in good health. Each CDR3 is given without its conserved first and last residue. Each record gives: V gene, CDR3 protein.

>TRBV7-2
ASSDQASRGEQY
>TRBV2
ASRTYEQY
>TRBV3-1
ASSLGLSTGSSEQY
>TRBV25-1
ASSEWGTGRSGANVLT
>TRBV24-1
ATGPGHRDVEQF
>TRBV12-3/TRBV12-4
ASSLSSGTSGYYEQY
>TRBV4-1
ASSQERVGRLQETQY
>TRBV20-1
SATPTTSANTGELF
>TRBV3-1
ASREGLAGVDTQY
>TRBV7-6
ASSLTREGVETQY
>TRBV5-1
ASSLTDRSAGGYT
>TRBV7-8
ASSLDAGYYGYT
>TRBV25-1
ASSEYLAGVRTGELF
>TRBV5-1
ASSLGGNRDFS
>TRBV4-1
ASSLLAGGQSFNTGELF
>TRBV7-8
ASSDGGTERETQY
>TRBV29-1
SVPTASYGYT
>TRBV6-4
ASSEGQGGYNEQF
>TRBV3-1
ASSQDLFRDSYYPLH
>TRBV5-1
ASSEVPRSQETQY
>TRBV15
ATSTRQLSWGSPLH
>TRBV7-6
ASSPGLVVSTDTQY
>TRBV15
ATSRAMGNTIY
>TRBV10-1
ASSESRTGGFAYNEQF
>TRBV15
ATSRESGQGEGEQF
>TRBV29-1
SVTGKQTEAGELF
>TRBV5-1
ASSLTGLADHTDTQY
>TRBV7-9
ASSLVRGETQY
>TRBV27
ASSLRDRGPHNTEAF
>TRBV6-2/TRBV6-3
ASIRTANTEAF
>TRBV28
ASSPWEGDYGYT
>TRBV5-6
ASSLEIVLGEQF
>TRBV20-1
SARDYGGGTIQETQY
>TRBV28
ASSLGGGLQPQH
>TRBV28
ASSFPPPAGGSYNEQF
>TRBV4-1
ASSQDLRGATLSYEQY
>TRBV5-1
ASSLGLTNTGELF
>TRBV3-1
ASSHGRAASTDTQY
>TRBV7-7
ASSFPGLAGLLGYEQY
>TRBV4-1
ASSQGGFGQPQH
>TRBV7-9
ASSLSFVEETQY
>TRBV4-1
ASSQVGTTYNEQF
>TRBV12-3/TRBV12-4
ASSLWGSYNSPLH
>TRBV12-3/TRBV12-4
ASSFREGQDQPQH
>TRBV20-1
SARPREVVYSPLH
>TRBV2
ASRETSGSADTQY
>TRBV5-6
ASSPSGARREQF
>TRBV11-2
ASSPTQGYEQY
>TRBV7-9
ASSLESWPSGEQF
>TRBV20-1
SARDRMAGGFLRNTEAF
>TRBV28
ASRRTGGLGNIQY
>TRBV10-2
ASSETGVSTDTQY
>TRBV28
ASSPGDWSGELF
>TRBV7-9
ASSPPFDAGELF
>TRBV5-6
ASSLAGSGAYEQY